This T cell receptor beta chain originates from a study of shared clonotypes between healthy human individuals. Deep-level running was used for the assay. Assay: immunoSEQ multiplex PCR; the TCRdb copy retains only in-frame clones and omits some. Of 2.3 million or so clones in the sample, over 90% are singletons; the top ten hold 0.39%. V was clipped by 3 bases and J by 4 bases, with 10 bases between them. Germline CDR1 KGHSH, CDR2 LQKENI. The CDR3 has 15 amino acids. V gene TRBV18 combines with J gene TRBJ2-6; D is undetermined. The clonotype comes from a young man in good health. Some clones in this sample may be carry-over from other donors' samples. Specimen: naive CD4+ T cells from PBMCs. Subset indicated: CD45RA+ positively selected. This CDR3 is CASSPSISGANVLTF. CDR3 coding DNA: TGTGCCAGCTCACCCTCCATATCCGGGGCCAACGTCCTGACTTTC.